These 10 T cell receptor beta chains share one sample of origin, sequenced in a study of cytomegalovirus exposure and HLA in healthy donors (dated by TCRdb to the late 2010s). Library preparation used the immunoSEQ multiplex PCR assay. For the multiplex PCR, a mixture combining 60 forward primers for TCR Vbeta segments and 13 reverse primers for TCR Jbeta segments was used. TCRdb provides this immuneACCESS table in a form limited to in-frame rearrangements. Some clones are lacking; in checked studies, under half of them reflect an unresolved V gene, and why the rest are absent is not known. The sample table shows approximately 150,000 clones, and 84% are seen once. The top ten clones comprise under 1.1% of the sample. The sample consisted of PBMCs. These receptor sequences come from a man aged 30 to 39 in good health and CMV-seronegative.

This chain joins TRBV4-3 and TRBJ1-2; 7 bases fit TRBD1. J gave up 0 bases and V 0 bases, and 10 bases lay outside the gene matches. Germline V gene sequence: CDR1 LGHNA, CDR2 YSLEER. CDR3 length: 18 residues. CDR3 in amino acids: CASSQDGGTELANYGYTF. Here the CDR3 DNA reads TGCGCCAGCAGCCAAGATGGAGGGACAGAGTTAGCTAACTATGGCTACACCTTC.

The chain is built from TRBV2 and TRBJ2-5, with D perhaps matching TRBD1 (5 bases). The CDR3 is 13 amino acids. V was pared by 4 bases and J by 3 bases, with 9 bases between. The V gene's germline CDR1 is SNHLY and CDR2 FYNNEI. The CDR3 loop is CASSVRGKETQYF. In DNA form, the CDR3 reads TGTGCCAGCAGTGTTAGGGGCAAAGAGACCCAGTACTTC.

This chain links TRBV10-1 with TRBJ1-3; D gene unclear. The CDR3 extends over 15 amino acids. Germline loops: CDR1 WNHNN, CDR2 SYGVQD (reference sequence). Trimming took 6 bases from V and 2 from J, leaving 14 bases between them. The CDR3 protein is CASRSRKDAGNTIYF. The CDR3 bases are TGCGCCAGCAGATCGCGGAAGGATGCTGGAAACACCATATATTTT.

V gene TRBV28 combines with J gene TRBJ1-4; no clear D gene. Germline lookup yields CDR1 MDHEN and CDR2 SYDVKM. CDR3 size: 15 residues. Between the trimmed V and J ends, which lost 2 bases and 7 bases, there was a span of 14 bases. CDR3 region: CASSLGFRSSEKLFF. The DNA for the CDR3 is TGTGCCAGCAGTTTAGGGTTTCGGTCTAGTGAAAAACTGTTTTTT.

The V gene is TRBV7-8, the J gene TRBJ2-7, with a possible D match to TRBD1 (6 bases). Germline lookup yields CDR1 SGHVS and CDR2 FQNEAQ. The CDR3 covers 16 residues. The V gene lost 0 bases and the J gene lost 2 bases, with 14 bases spanning the gap. The CDR3 DNA sequence: TGTGCCAGCAGCTTAGCGCTCAGGGGCGATACCTACGAGCAGTACTTC. It encodes CASSLALRGDTYEQYF.

This clone has just one count. V gene TRBV7-2 combines with J gene TRBJ1-1; possible D gene TRBD1, 5 bases. This CDR3 spans 14 amino acids. CDR1 is SGHTA, CDR2 FQGNSA, per germline. V was cut by 2 bases and J by 5 bases, with 12 bases left in between. CDR3 DNA: TGTGCCAGCAGCTTACAGGAGCGGGGGACTGAAGCTTTCTTT. It codes for CASSLQERGTEAFF. Combining the CDR3 with reference TRBV7-2 and TRBJ1-1 gives the whole variable domain GAGVSQSPSNKVTEKGKDVELRCDPISGHTALYWYRQSLGQGLEFLIYFQGNSAPDKSGLPSDRFSAERTGGSVSTLTIQRTQQEDSAVYLCASSLQERGTEAFFGQGTRLTVV.

The rearrangement joins TRBV18 to TRBJ1-4; D call uncertain. The V gene lost 5 bases and the J gene lost 3 bases, with 10 bases spanning the gap. Germline values: CDR1 KGHSH, CDR2 LQKENI. This CDR3 spans 14 amino acids. CDR3 sequence (DNA): TGTGCCAGCTCAACTAGACAAGCTAATGAAAAACTGTTTTTT. Its protein is CASSTRQANEKLFF.

The chain couples TRBV5-5 to TRBJ1-5, with unresolved D. Trimming removed 5 bases at V and 0 bases at J, with 12 bases between. The germline V gene encodes CDR1 SGHKS and CDR2 YYEKEE (reference sequence). The CDR3 covers 15 residues. The CDR3 region has the DNA TGTGCCAGCAGTCTCGACTGGGTTAGCAATCAGCCCCAGCATTTT. Encoded protein: CASSLDWVSNQPQHF. Looking up the rest from reference TRBV5-5 and TRBJ1-5 gives the full variable domain: DAGVTQSPTHLIKTRGQQVTLRCSPISGHKSVSWYQQVLGQGPQFIFQYYEKEERGRGNFPDRFSARQFPNYSSELNVNALLLGDSALYLCASSLDWVSNQPQHFGDGTRLSIL.

The CDR3 region is CASSETSEETQYF. Here the CDR3 DNA reads TGTGCCAGCAGTGAAACTAGCGAAGAGACCCAGTACTTC. The V and J genes are TRBV6-1 and TRBJ2-5, with 7 bases matching TRBD2. The V segment lost 2 bases and the J segment 3 bases; nucleotides outside the gene matches: 0. From germline, CDR1 is MNHNS and CDR2 SASEGT. The CDR3 runs to 13 residues.

The chain employs TRBV5-1 and TRBJ2-7; weak D call: TRBD1 (6 bases). This CDR3 is 15 amino acids long. Trimming took off 0 bases at V and 3 bases at J, with 13 bases between the two ends. Germline V gene sequence: CDR1 SGHRS, CDR2 YFSETQ. CDR3 DNA: TGCGCCAGCAGCTTGGCCAGGGGTCCCCTCTACGAGCAGTACTTC. It codes for CASSLARGPLYEQYF.